This T cell receptor (beta chain) was found in a study of early T cells in non-severe SARS-CoV-2 infection. This clonotype was observed a few times. Trimming cost V 3 bases and J 4 bases; bases outside gene matches: 7. This CDR3 comprises 16 residues. Germline CDR1 and CDR2: ENHRY and SYGVKD. TCRdb analysed the 5' RACE reads with MiXCR anew, one entry per CDR3 protein. The top ten clones hold roughly 9% of a sample with about 60,000 distinct CDR3 sequences, roughly a sixth of them seen once. The material sequenced was whole blood, taken at baseline. The rearrangement uses TRBV10-3 and TRBJ2-5; 11 bases are a match to TRBD2. The receptor's source is an adult who was a healthcare worker with PCR-confirmed SARS-CoV-2 infection or an uninfected control (not recorded which). CDR3 sequence reads: CAISDHSGRARETQYF. CDR3 nucleotides: TGTGCCATCAGTGACCATAGCGGGAGGGCGAGAGAGACCCAGTACTTC.